Shown below are 10 T cell receptor beta chains from a single sample sequenced in a study of T cells after yellow fever vaccination. From the 5' RACE reads, TCRdb called clonotypes with MiXCR, one entry per CDR3 protein. The sample contains roughly 500,000 distinct CDR3 sequences, under 25% of which appear only once. Specimen: PBMCs, collected 15 days after the yellow fever booster vaccination. The source of these receptors is a man aged 25 to 40 who received the YFV17D yellow fever vaccine.

With regard to this clonotype: One junction end does not reproduce the germline sequence, and a read error may be involved. The chain uses TRBV6-1 and TRBJ2-4; TRBD1 agrees at 7 bases. Germline CDR1 is MNHNS and CDR2 is SASEGT. The CDR3 totals 12 residues. The CDR3 loop is CATGQVENIQHF. CDR3 in DNA: TGTGCCACCGGACAGGTAGAAAACATTCAGCACTTC.

This rearrangement joins TRBV20-1 to TRBJ1-4; 7 nucleotides align to TRBD1. Germline lookup yields CDR1 DFQATT and CDR2 SNEGSKA (reference sequence). V was clipped by 0 bases and J by 7 bases; unmatched bases: 11. CDR3 length: 16 residues. CDR3 coding DNA: TGCAGTGCTAGAGATTTTATAGTGCAGGGGGGTGAAAAACTGTTTTTT. Protein: CSARDFIVQGGEKLFF.

CDR3 protein: CASSKTVSNQPQHF. CDR3 nucleotides: TGTGCCAGCAGTAAGACGGTTAGCAATCAGCCCCAGCATTTT. The chain uses TRBV2 and TRBJ1-5; D remains unclear. With 5 bases removed from V and 0 bases from J, the gap between germline ends came to 8 bases. Per the germline V gene, CDR1 is SNHLY and CDR2 is FYNNEI. CDR3 length: 14 residues. Together with reference TRBV2 and TRBJ1-5, the CDR3 gives the full variable domain: EPEVTQTPSHQVTQMGQEVILRCVPISNHLYFYWYRQILGQKVEFLVSFYNNEISEKSEIFDDQFSVERPDGSNFTLKIRSTKLEDSAMYFCASSKTVSNQPQHFGDGTRLSIL.

V and J are TRBV28 and TRBJ2-7; TRBD1 matches at 8 bases. CDR1 and CDR2 from the germline V gene are MDHEN and SYDVKM. V shed 7 bases and J 1 base; nucleotides not matched to a gene: 9. The CDR3 extends over 15 amino acids. As DNA, the CDR3 is TGTGCCAGCAAACCCGGGACAGGACTTTCCTACGAGCAGTACTTC. Its protein product is CASKPGTGLSYEQYF.

V and J are TRBV27 and TRBJ2-5; no clear D gene. The V end was cut by 0 bases, the J end by 7 bases, with 15 bases between. Germline loops: CDR1 MNHEY, CDR2 SMNVEV (reference sequence). The CDR3 extends over 15 amino acids. The CDR3 region is CASSLSAGLLGTQYF. The CDR3 bases are TGTGCCAGCAGTTTATCGGCAGGTCTCCTGGGGACCCAGTACTTC.

The DNA of the CDR3 is TGCGCCAGCAGCCAAGATTGGACACTGAACTATGGCTACACCTTC. Translated, it gives CASSQDWTLNYGYTF. The genes are TRBV4-3 and TRBJ1-2, with a tentative D call TRBD1 (5 bases). The CDR3 is 15 residues long. V lost 0 bases and J lost 2, with 10 bases in between. CDR1 and CDR2 from the germline V gene are LGHNA and YSLEER.

The DNA of the CDR3 is TGTGCCAGCAGCCTAAGGGACTCCGAGATGGGTGGCCGAGGGCAGCATTTT. Its translation: CASSLRDSEMGGRGQHF. The gene calls are TRBV7-2 and TRBJ1-5, with D possibly matching TRBD1 (5 bases). This CDR3 comprises 17 residues. Germline V lookup: CDR1 SGHTA, CDR2 FQGNSA. The V end was cut by 5 bases, the J end by 13 bases, with 30 bases between.

This clonotype has only a few counts. V and J are TRBV20-1 and TRBJ2-5, with 7 bases aligning to TRBD1. Germline V gives CDR1 DFQATT, CDR2 SNEGSKA (reference sequence). Trimming cost V 3 bases and J 4 bases; bases outside gene matches: 8. This CDR3 comprises 14 residues. The CDR3 sequence is CSASLPTGIETQYF. As DNA, the CDR3 is TGCAGTGCTAGTCTTCCGACAGGGATAGAGACCCAGTACTTC.

The chain combines TRBV7-2 with TRBJ1-3; no clear D gene. V dropped 1 base and J dropped 0 bases, with 13 bases sitting between them. The CDR3 totals 17 residues. CDR1 is SGHTA, CDR2 FQGNSA, per germline. CDR3 in amino acids: CASSLGGRLGSGNTIYF. The CDR3 DNA is TGTGCCAGCAGCTTAGGCGGCAGGTTGGGCTCTGGAAACACCATATATTTT.

The sample holds a few counts of this clonotype. V and J are TRBV15 and TRBJ2-3; 7 positions match TRBD2. Germline CDR1 LNHNV, CDR2 YYDKDF (reference sequence). Trimming cost V 0 bases and J 2 bases; bases outside gene matches: 5. The CDR3 is 16 residues long. CDR3 amino acids: CATSRDMGLNTDTQYF. The CDR3 coding sequence is TGTGCCACCAGCAGAGATATGGGACTAAACACAGATACGCAGTATTTT.